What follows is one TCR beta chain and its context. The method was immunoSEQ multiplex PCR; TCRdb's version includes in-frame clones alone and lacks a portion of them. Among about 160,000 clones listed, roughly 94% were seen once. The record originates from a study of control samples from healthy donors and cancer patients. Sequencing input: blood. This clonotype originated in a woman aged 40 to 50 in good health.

The CDR3 protein is CASSPRDPGSYTEAFF. For the CDR3, the DNA is TGTGCCAGCAGCCCCAGGGACCCAGGGTCCTACACTGAAGCTTTCTTT. J is TRBJ1-1 and V is TRBV3-1 (or the pseudogene TRBV3-2), with D possibly TRBD1 on 5 matching bases. CDR1 and CDR2 from the germline V gene are LGHDT and YNNKEL (reference sequence). The CDR3 has 16 residues. The V and J ends lost 4 bases and 3 bases respectively, with 18 bases between them.